Listed below are T cell receptor beta chains from one sample, sequenced in a study of blood T cell repertoires in COVID-19. Produced via immunoSEQ multiplex PCR; TCRdb's table is partial and in-frame only. This sample has roughly 48,000 clones; 65% to 85% occur once, and the top ten carry approximately 5.2%. Source material: peripheral blood. The receptors originated from a human donor in a cohort sampled during active COVID-19. Each CDR3 is given with its conserved first and last residue. Clone sizes are given selectively: once, few, many, or a class where the clone is expanded.

size: .
V: TRBV6-5
J: TRBJ2-5
CDR3: CASRRGLWETQYF

size: .
V: TRBV11-2
J: TRBJ2-5
CDR3: CASSYGGGQETQYF

size: .
V: TRBV10-3
J: TRBJ2-3
CDR3: CAISGGLAITDTQYF

size: .
V: TRBV7-2
J: TRBJ2-3
CDR3: CASSPSLRSADTQYF

size: .
V: TRBV5-1
J: TRBJ2-6
CDR3: CASAEANVLTF

size: once
V: TRBV25-1
J: TRBJ1-2
CDR3: CATSPAGEGGYTF

size: .
V: TRBV24-1
J: TRBJ2-4
CDR3: CATSDGTGGLAKNIQYF

size: once
V: TRBV4-1
J: TRBJ2-2
CDR3: CASSHPGTGDTGELFF

size: few
V: TRBV9
J: TRBJ1-2
CDR3: CASSGRGWDGYTF

size: .
V: TRBV5-4
J: TRBJ2-1
CDR3: CASSLGTSGGREQFF

size: .
V: TRBV9
J: TRBJ2-3
CDR3: CASGQGTQYF

size: .
V: TRBV27
J: TRBJ1-1
CDR3: CASSLFPQDTEAFF

size: .
V: TRBV5-1
J: TRBJ2-3
CDR3: CASSPGQGHTDTQYF

size: once
V: TRBV2
J: TRBJ2-2
CDR3: CASSIEQGIAGELFF

size: .
V: TRBV29-1
J: TRBJ2-1
CDR3: CSVEWLGEGLMDEQFF

size: .
V: TRBV10-3
J: TRBJ2-5
CDR3: CAIKAGTSTSETQYF

size: .
V: TRBV5-1
J: TRBJ2-2
CDR3: CASSPVAGGLTGELFF

size: .
V: TRBV10-2
J: TRBJ2-1
CDR3: CASSEIYSSVYNEQFF

size: .
V: TRBV19
J: TRBJ1-1
CDR3: CASRMGAATFDAEAFF

size: .
V: TRBV23-1
J: TRBJ2-7
CDR3: CASSQGQGVHEQYF

size: .
V: TRBV5-1
J: TRBJ2-2
CDR3: CASSIRGGARELFF

size: .
V: TRBV18
J: TRBJ2-5
CDR3: CASHTGTGNLETQYF

size: .
V: TRBV12-3/TRBV12-4
J: TRBJ2-1
CDR3: CASTSGFYNEQFF

size: .
V: TRBV2
J: TRBJ1-2
CDR3: CASSFPRDSNYGYTF

size: few
V: TRBV11-2
J: TRBJ2-7
CDR3: CASSRDRLYEQYF

size: .
V: TRBV4-2
J: TRBJ1-1
CDR3: CASSQGAGGGIEAFF

size: .
V: TRBV6-4
J: TRBJ2-3
CDR3: CASSDSPFLAASTDTQYF

size: .
V: TRBV2
J: TRBJ2-7
CDR3: CASSDTAYEQYF

size: .
V: TRBV30
J: TRBJ2-7
CDR3: CAWSKGGRGYDEQYF

size: .
V: TRBV7-9
J: TRBJ1-2
CDR3: CASSPRLDGYTF

size: .
V: TRBV18
J: TRBJ2-5
CDR3: CASSPALAGGQETQYF

size: .
V: TRBV10-1
J: TRBJ2-3
CDR3: CASSRGLDTQYF

size: few
V: TRBV18
J: TRBJ2-1
CDR3: CASSPGSGSYNEQFF

size: .
V: TRBV18
J: TRBJ1-1
CDR3: CASSPPGQIMRTEAFF

size: .
V: TRBV29-1
J: TRBJ1-1
CDR3: CSVDMNTEAFF

size: .
V: TRBV5-4
J: TRBJ2-2
CDR3: CASSQTSSLTGELFF

size: .
V: TRBV5-1
J: TRBJ2-2
CDR3: CASSILGQTGELFF